Reported below is one TCR beta chain. Antigen unknown. V gave up 6 bases and J gave up 6 bases, with 13 bases separating them. The length of the CDR3 is 12 residues. CDR1 GTSNPN and CDR2 SVGIG come from the germline V gene (reference sequence). The sample comes from a study of OX40 agonist ivuxolimab in advanced cancers. Findings and caveats of the study: At doses 0.1 to 3.0 mg/kg, CD4+ and CD8+ clones expanded.

Only in-frame clones appear in the TCRdb table, and some are missing; sequencing was by immunoSEQ multiplex PCR. The sample yields around 85,000 clones, about 90% seen once. The chain combines TRBV30 with TRBJ2-3; D might be TRBD1 or TRBD2, each matching 5 bases. The sequences come from CD4+ or CD8+ T cells sorted from blood, collected in a trial of the OX40 agonist ivuxolimab. This TCR was recovered from an adult with an advanced solid tumor such as melanoma, head and neck, liver or kidney cancer. CDR3 DNA sequence: TGTGCCTGTCGAGGGGCCGGGGATACGCAGTATTTT. It specifies CACRGAGDTQYF. Full variable domain (remainder filled in from reference TRBV30 and TRBJ2-3): SQTIHQWPATLVQPVGSPLSLECTVEGTSNPNLYWYRQAAGRGLQLLFYSVGIGQISSEVPQNLSASRPQDRQFILSSKKLLLSDSGFYLCACRGAGDTQYFGPGTRLTVL.